This T cell receptor beta chain derives from a study of molecular identifiers for immune sequencing clone quantification (dated by TCRdb to the late 2010s). Regarding the research as a whole: For a replicate experiment, the RNA from either about 20,000 or 100,000 naive CD8 T cells was divided into five aliquots, and four of those aliquots went on to sequencing. This methods study benchmarked molecular-identifier clustering-based TCR repertoire sequencing (MIDCIRS) and TCR RNA copy counting, using CD8 T cells to do so.

The library was made by PCR. Instrument used: NextSeq 500. Preparation of bulk TCR libraries followed a previously described approach, with the TCR primers listed in Table S5. The Qiagen AllPrep DNA/RNA kit was used to purify total RNA. Reads from multiple sequencing runs of the same library were pooled before analysis. Turning to the authors' computational methods: Only reads with exact TCR constant sequence were kept, trimmed to 150 nt, and grouped by their 12-nt molecular barcodes. Within each barcode group, reads were sub-clustered at a 15% Levenshtein threshold, and quality-weighted consensus sequences were built per RNA molecule. Non-functional sequences were filtered out, along with any lower-count sequence sitting one edit away from another sequence. On the basis of fitting two negative binomial distributions, barcode sub-clusters with fewer than 20% of the maximum read count were discarded. TCRdb's own reprocessing of the public reads used fastp at Q25 and MiXCR and kept productive beta chains. Entries that share a CDR3 protein sequence are merged under the most common genes and DNA. TCRdb, not the authors, supplied the V and J calls. The sample table shows around 480,000 distinct CDR3 sequences, and roughly 26% are seen once. The biggest ten clones account for around 0.78% of the sample.

This clonotype was observed at least ten times. Its binding antigen is unknown. The sample holds no much larger clone one base away, and base qualities are not on file. The study at large found these results: The naive libraries included spiked-in Jurkat TCR RNA (roughly nine copies' worth), and this Jurkat TCR RNA is not part of the donor repertoire. Spiked-in Jurkat TCR RNA equivalent to a single cell was reported to be detectable even among fewer than 1.2 million naive CD8 T cells. Highly expanded clone sizes could be underestimated if identical TCR molecules share a barcode. Clones above 20 RNA copies held over 99% of molecules in CMV-specific effector cells but under 1% in naive cells. When barcode sub-clustering was not used, chimeric consensus sequences inflated TCR diversity, with chimeras reaching as high as 47%. Modeling estimated about 3 recovered TCR RNA copies per cell, compared with about ten by digital PCR, which implies roughly 30% capture efficiency.

Naive CD8 T cell libraries were made from approximately 20,000 to 1,000,000 sorted cells using 10%, 30% or 50% of purified RNA. Naive CD8 T cells were FACS-sorted as CD8+CD4-CCR7+CD45RA+ on a BD FACSAria II into RLT Plus buffer. To test detection sensitivity, Jurkat RNA equal to ten TCR copies was added to samples of about 20,000-1,000,000 naive CD8 T cells. Enrichment of CD8 T cells was performed with RosetteSep CD8+ T Cell Enrichment Cocktail and Ficoll-Paque, after which ACK red cell lysis was carried out. Taken from cysteine to phenylalanine, the CDR3 has 14 residues. Just CDR3 DNA is preserved here, 42 bases in frame from base 1. The germline V gene yields SGHDT for CDR1 and YYEEEE for CDR2. Trimming at the junction amounts to 0 bases on V and 4 bases on J, and the germline ends lie 9 bases apart.

Source material: naive CD8+ T cells from blood, with Jurkat cell RNA spiked in. The cell subset or site label corresponds to: FACS-sorted CD8+CD4-CCR7+CD45RA+ naive T cells. This sequence originates from a human donor in good health. Some libraries in this study had Jurkat cell RNA spiked in. The sequence is built from TRBV5-6 and TRBJ2-3; the D segment cannot be called with confidence. CDR3 loop: CASSLVTASDTQYF. At the DNA level, the sequence is TGTGCCAGCAGCTTGGTGACGGCTTCAGATACGCAGTATTTT. With the rest looked up from the reference TRBV5-6 and TRBJ2-3 genes rather than sequenced, the full variable domain is DAGVTQSPTHLIKTRGQQVTLRCSPKSGHDTVSWYQQALGQGPQFIFQYYEEEERQRGNFPDRFSGHQFPNYSSELNVNALLLGDSALYLCASSLVTASDTQYFGPGTRLTVL.